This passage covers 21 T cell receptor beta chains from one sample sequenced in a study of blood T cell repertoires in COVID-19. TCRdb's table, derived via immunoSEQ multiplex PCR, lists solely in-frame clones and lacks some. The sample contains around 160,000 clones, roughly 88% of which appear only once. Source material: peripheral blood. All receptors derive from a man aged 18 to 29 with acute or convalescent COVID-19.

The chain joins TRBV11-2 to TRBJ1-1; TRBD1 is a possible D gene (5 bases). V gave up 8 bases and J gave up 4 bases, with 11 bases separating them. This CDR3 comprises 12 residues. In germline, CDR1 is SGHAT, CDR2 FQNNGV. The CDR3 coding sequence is TGTGCCAGCGCTCAGGGATCCACTGAAGCTTTCTTT. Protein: CASAQGSTEAFF.

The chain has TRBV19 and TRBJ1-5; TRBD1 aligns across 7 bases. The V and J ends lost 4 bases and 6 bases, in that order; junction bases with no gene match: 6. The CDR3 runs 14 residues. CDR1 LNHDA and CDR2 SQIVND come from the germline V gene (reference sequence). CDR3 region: CASSKRQGGQPQHF. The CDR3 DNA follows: TGTGCCAGTAGTAAACGACAGGGCGGTCAGCCCCAGCATTTT.

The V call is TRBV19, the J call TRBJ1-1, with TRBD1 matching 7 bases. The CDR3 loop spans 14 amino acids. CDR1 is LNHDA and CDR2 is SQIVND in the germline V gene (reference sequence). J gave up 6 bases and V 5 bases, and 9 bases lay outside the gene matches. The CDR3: CASSHRGPDPEAFF. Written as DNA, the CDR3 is TGTGCCAGTAGTCACAGGGGTCCCGACCCTGAAGCTTTCTTT.

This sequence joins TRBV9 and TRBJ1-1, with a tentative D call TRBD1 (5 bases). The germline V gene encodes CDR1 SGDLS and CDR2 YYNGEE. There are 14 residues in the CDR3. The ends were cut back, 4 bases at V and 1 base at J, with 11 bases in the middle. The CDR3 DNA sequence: TGTGCCAGCAGCACCAGGGCCTCGAACACTGAAGCTTTCTTT. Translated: CASSTRASNTEAFF.

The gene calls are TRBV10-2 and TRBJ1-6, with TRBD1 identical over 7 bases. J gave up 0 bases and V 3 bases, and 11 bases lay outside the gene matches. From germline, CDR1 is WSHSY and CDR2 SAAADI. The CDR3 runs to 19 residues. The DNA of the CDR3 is TGCGCCAGCAGTGATGAGGGGGCGAACCCCTACTCCTATAATTCACCCCTCCACTTT. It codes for CASSDEGANPYSYNSPLHF.

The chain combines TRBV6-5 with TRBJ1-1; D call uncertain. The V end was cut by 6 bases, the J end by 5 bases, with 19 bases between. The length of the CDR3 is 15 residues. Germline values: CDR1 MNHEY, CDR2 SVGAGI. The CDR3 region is CASRAGVHRDTEAFF. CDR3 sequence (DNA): TGTGCCAGCAGGGCCGGCGTACATCGGGATACTGAAGCTTTCTTT.

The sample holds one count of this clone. The DNA of the CDR3 is TGTGCCAGCAGGACAGTCTACGAGCAGTACTTC. It codes for CASRTVYEQYF. This chain links TRBV27 with TRBJ2-7, with D tentatively TRBD1 (5 bases). The germline V and J ends were trimmed by 6 bases and 3 bases, with 6 bases remaining between them. CDR1 and CDR2 from the germline V gene are MNHEY and SMNVEV (reference sequence). CDR3 length: 11 residues.

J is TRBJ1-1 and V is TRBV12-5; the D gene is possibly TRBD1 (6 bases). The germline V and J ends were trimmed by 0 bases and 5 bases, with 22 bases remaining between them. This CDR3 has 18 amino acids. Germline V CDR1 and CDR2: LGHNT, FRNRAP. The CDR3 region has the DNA TGTGCTAGTGGTTTGGTAAGCACAGGGCAGACGTTGGGGACTGAAGCTTTCTTT. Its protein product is CASGLVSTGQTLGTEAFF.

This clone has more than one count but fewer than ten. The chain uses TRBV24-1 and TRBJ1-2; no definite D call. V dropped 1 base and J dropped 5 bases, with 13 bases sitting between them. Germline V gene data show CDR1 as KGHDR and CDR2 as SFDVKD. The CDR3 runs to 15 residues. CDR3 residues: CATSDLLNGPYGYTF. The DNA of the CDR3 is TGTGCCACCAGTGATTTATTGAACGGTCCTTATGGCTACACCTTC.

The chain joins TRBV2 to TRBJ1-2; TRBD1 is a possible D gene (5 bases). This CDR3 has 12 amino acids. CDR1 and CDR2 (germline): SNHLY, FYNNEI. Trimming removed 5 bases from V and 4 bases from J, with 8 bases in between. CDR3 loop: CASSQDTYGYTF. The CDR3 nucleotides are TGTGCCAGCAGTCAGGACACCTATGGCTACACCTTC.

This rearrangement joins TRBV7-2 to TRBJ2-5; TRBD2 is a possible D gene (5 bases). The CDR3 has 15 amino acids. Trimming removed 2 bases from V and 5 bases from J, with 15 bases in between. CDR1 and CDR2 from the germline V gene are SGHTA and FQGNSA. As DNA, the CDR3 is TGTGCCAGCAGCTTAAGGGTAGCGTGGGTGGAGACCCAGTACTTC. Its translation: CASSLRVAWVETQYF.

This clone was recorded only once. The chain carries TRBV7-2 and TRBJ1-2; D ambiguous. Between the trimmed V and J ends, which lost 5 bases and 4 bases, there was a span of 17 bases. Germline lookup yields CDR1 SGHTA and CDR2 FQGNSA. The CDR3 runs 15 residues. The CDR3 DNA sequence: TGTGCCAGCAGCATCACCGCCGCGCCGAGCTATGGCTACACCTTC. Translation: CASSITAAPSYGYTF.

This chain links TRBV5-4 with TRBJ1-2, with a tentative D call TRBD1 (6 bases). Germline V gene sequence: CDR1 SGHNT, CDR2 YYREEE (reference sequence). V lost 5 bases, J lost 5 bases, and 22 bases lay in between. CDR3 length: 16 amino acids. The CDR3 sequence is CASSAEQQGLIYGYTF. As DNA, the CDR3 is TGTGCCAGCAGTGCTGAACAACAGGGTCTGATTTATGGCTACACCTTC.

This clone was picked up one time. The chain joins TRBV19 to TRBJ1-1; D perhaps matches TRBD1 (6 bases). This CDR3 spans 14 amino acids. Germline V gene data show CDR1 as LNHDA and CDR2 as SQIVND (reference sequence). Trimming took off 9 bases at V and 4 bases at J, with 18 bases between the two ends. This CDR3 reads CASSRGGYGTEAFF. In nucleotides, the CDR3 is TGTGCCAGCTCTCGGGGGGGCTACGGCACTGAAGCTTTCTTT.

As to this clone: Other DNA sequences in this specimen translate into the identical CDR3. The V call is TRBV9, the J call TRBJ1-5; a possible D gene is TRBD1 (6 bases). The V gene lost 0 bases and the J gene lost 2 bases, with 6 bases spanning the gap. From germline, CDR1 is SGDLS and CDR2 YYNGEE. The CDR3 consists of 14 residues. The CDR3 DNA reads TGTGCCAGCAGCGTAGGACAGGGCAATCAGCCCCAGCATTTT. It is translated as CASSVGQGNQPQHF.

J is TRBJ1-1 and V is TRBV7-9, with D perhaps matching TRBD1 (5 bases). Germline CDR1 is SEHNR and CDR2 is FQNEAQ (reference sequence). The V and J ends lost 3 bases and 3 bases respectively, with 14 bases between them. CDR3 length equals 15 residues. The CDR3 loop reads CASSLVGGWDTEAFF. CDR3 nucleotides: TGTGCCAGCAGCTTGGTGGGGGGTTGGGACACTGAAGCTTTCTTT.

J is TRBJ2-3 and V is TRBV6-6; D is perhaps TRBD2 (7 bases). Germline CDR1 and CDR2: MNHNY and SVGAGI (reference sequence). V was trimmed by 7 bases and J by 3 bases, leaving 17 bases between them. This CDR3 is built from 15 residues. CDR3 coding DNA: TGTGCCAGCACTCCTAATGGGAGGGGGACAGATACGCAGTATTTT. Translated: CASTPNGRGTDTQYF.

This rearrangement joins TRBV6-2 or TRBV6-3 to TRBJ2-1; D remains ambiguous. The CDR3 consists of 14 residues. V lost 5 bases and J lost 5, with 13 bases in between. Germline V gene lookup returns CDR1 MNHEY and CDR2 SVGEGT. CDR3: CASSHFEADNEQFF. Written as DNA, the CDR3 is TGTGCCAGCAGTCACTTCGAGGCGGACAATGAGCAGTTCTTC.

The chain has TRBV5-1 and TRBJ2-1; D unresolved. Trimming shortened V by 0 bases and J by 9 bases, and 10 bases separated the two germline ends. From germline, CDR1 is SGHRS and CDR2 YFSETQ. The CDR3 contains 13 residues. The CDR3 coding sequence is TGCGCCAGCAGCTTGGGAGTGGTGTTTGAGCAGTTCTTC. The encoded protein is CASSLGVVFEQFF.

In DNA, the CDR3 is TGTGCCAGCAGCGTTACAGGGAACCAAGAGACCCAGTACTTC. It translates to CASSVTGNQETQYF. The chain is built from TRBV7-7 and TRBJ2-5; D is possibly TRBD1 (6 bases). Germline CDR1 reads SSHAT; CDR2 reads FNYEAQ (reference sequence). This CDR3 has 14 amino acids. Trimming took off 5 bases at V and 0 bases at J, with 10 bases between the two ends. The full variable domain, with the rest looked up from reference TRBV7-7 and TRBJ2-5, is GAGVSQSPRYKVTKRGQDVTLRCDPISSHATLYWYQQALGQGPEFLTYFNYEAQPDKSGLPSDRFSAERPEGSISTLTIQRTEQRDSAMYRCASSVTGNQETQYFGPGTRLLVL.

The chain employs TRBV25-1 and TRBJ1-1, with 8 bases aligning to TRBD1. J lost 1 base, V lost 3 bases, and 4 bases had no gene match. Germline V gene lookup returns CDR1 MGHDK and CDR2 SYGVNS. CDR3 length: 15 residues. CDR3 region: CASSDKGTGNTEAFF. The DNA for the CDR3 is TGTGCCAGCAGTGATAAGGGGACAGGGAACACTGAAGCTTTCTTT. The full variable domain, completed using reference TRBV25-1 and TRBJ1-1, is EADIYQTPRYLVIGTGKKITLECSQTMGHDKMYWYQQDPGMELHLIHYSYGVNSTEKGDLSSESTVSRIRTEHFPLTLESARPSHTSQYLCASSDKGTGNTEAFFGQGTRLTVV.